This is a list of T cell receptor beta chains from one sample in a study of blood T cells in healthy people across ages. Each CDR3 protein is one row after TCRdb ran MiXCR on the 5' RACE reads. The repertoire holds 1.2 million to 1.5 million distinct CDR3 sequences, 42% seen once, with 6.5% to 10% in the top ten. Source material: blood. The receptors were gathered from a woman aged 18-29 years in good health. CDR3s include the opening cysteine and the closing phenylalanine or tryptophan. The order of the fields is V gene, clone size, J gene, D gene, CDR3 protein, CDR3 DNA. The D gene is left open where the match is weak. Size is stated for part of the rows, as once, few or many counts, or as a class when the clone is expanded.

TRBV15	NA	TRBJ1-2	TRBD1	CATSRGQGAANGYTF	TGTGCCACCAGCAGAGGACAGGGGGCAGCAAATGGCTACACCTTC
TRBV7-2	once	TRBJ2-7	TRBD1	CASSSPDRDPYEQYF	TGTGCCAGCAGCTCACCCGACAGGGACCCCTACGAGCAGTACTTC
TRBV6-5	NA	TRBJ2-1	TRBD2	CASGRTSEQFF	TGTGCCAGCGGTAGGACTAGTGAGCAGTTCTTC
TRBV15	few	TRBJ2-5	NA	CATSDQVQETQYF	TGTGCCACCAGCGATCAAGTACAAGAGACCCAGTACTTC
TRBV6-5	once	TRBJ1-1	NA	CASSRPSTTEAFF	TGTGCCAGCAGTCGCCCATCAACCACTGAAGCTTTCTTT
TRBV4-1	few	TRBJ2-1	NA	CASSQDRGAPYNEQFF	TGCGCCAGCAGCCAAGATAGGGGGGCCCCTTACAATGAGCAGTTCTTC
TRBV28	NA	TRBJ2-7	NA	CASSQQGGYNEQYF	TGTGCCAGCAGTCAACAGGGGGGGTACAATGAGCAGTACTTC
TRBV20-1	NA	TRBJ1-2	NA	CSARQGDSYGYTF	TGCAGTGCTAGACAGGGTGATTCCTATGGCTACACCTTC
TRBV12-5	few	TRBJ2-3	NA	CASHPPQAAGTDTQYF	TGTGCTAGTCACCCCCCACAGGCCGCAGGGACAGATACGCAGTATTTT
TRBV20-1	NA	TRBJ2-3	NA	CSAPLGESGGDTQYF	TGCAGTGCCCCACTGGGGGAGAGTGGGGGAGATACGCAGTATTTT
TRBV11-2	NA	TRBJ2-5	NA	CASSRIRLGHGNEQYF	TGTGCCAGCAGCCGGATCCGACTAGGTCACGGCAATGAGCAGTACTTC
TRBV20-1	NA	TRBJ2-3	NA	CSAPPRSRFLTDTQYF	TGCAGTGCCCCGCCCCGGAGTCGATTCCTCACAGATACGCAGTATTTT
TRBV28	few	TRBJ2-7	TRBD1	CASSSAGTGGYEQYF	TGTGCCAGCAGTTCCGCCGGGACAGGAGGATACGAGCAGTACTTC
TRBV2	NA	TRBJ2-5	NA	CASSDGRRGGGETQYF	TGTGCCAGCAGTGATGGGAGACGAGGAGGAGGGGAGACCCAGTACTTC
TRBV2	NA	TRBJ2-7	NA	CASSPGVWAKSYEQYF	TGTGCCAGCAGCCCGGGAGTGTGGGCTAAGTCCTACGAGCAGTACTTC